This T cell receptor (beta chain) was found in a study of OX40 agonist ivuxolimab in advanced cancers. Overall study context: Ivuxolimab was delivered to patients intravenously every 2 weeks at doses spanning 0.01 to 10 mg/kg.

Notes on this clone: Its antigen is undetermined.

The length of the CDR3 is 15 residues. V lost 2 bases, J lost 7 bases, and 15 bases lay in between. Germline CDR1 reads SGHRS; CDR2 reads YFSETQ. Study conclusions and caveats: CD8+ T cells (on average) carried more expanded clones than CD4+ T cells. Dose levels from 0.1 to 3.0 mg/kg saw CD4+ and CD8+ blood T cells expand clonally by week 6.

The protocol was immunoSEQ multiplex PCR, while the TCRdb copy is restricted to in-frame clones and leaves out a portion. The sample holds some 70,000 clones, 75% to 85% seen once. This clonotype was obtained from an adult with an advanced solid tumor such as melanoma, head and neck, liver or kidney cancer. This chain connects TRBV5-1 to TRBJ1-4; weak D call: TRBD1 (6 bases). The sample was CD4+ or CD8+ T cells sorted from blood, taken in a trial of the OX40 agonist ivuxolimab. The DNA for the CDR3 is TGCGCCAGCAGCTTACAGGGACAAAGCGGTGAAAAACTGTTTTTT. Protein sequence: CASSLQGQSGEKLFF. Together with reference TRBV5-1 and TRBJ1-4, the CDR3 gives the full variable domain: KAGVTQTPRYLIKTRGQQVTLSCSPISGHRSVSWYQQTPGQGLQFLFEYFSETQRNKGNFPGRFSGRQFSNSRSEMNVSTLELGDSALYLCASSLQGQSGEKLFFGSGTQLSVL.